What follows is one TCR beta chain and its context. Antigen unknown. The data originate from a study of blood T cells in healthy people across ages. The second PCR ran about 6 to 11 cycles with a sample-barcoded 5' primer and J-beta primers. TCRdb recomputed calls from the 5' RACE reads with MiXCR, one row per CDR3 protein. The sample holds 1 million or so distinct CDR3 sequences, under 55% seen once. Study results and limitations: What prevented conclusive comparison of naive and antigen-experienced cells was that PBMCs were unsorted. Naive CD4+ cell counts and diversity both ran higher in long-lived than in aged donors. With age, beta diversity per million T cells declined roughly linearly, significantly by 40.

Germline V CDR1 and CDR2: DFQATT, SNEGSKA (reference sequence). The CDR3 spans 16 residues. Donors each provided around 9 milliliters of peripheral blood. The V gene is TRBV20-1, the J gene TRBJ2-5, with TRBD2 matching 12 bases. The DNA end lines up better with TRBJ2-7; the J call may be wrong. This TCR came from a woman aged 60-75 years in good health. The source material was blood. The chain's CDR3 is CSAGAGLAGVSGEQYF. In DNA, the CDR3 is TGCAGTGCTGGGGCGGGACTAGCGGGTGTCTCTGGCGAGCAGTACTTC.